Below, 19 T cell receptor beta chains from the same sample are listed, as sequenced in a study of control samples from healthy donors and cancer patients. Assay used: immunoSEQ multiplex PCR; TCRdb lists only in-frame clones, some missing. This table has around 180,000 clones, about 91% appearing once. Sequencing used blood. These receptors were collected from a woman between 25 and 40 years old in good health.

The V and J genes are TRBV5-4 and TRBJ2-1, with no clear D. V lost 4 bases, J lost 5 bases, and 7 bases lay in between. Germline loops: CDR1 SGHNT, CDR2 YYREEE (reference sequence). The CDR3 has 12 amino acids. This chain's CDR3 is CASSLPDNEQFF. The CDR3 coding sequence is TGTGCCAGCAGCCTACCGGACAATGAGCAGTTCTTC.

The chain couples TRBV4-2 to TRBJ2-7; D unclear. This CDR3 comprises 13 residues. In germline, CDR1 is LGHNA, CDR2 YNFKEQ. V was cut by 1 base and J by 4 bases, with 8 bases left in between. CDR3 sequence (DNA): TGTGCCAGCAGCCAAGGGGGATATTACGAGCAGTACTTC. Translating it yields CASSQGGYYEQYF.

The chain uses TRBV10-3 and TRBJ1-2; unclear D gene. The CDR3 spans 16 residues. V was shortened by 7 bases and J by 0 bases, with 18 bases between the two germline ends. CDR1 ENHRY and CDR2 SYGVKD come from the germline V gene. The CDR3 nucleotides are TGTGCCATCAAACTAGATAACAGCCCTTCTAACTATGGCTACACCTTC. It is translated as CAIKLDNSPSNYGYTF.

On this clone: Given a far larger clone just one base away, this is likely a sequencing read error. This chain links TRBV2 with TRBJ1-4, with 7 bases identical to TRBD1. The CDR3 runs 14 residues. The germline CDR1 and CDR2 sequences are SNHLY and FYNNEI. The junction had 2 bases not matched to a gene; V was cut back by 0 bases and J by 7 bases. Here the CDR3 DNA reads TGTGCCAGCAGTGAAGCAGGGGGCTCTGAAAAACTGTTTTTT. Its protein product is CASSEAGGSEKLFF.

This CDR3 reads CASSWSGGRVDYGYTF. The DNA of the CDR3 is TGTGCCAGCAGTTGGTCTGGAGGGCGGGTTGACTATGGCTACACCTTC. The chain is built from TRBV5-6 and TRBJ1-2; D call uncertain. Trimming removed 5 bases at V and 3 bases at J, with 20 bases between. Looked up from germline, CDR1 is SGHDT and CDR2 is YYEEEE. CDR3 length: 16 amino acids.

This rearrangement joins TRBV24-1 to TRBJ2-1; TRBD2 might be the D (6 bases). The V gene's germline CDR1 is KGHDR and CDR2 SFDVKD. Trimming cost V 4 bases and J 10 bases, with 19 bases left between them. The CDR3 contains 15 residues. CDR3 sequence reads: CATSERGQGLREQFF. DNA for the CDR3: TGTGCCACCAGTGAGCGGGGCCAAGGACTCAGGGAGCAGTTCTTC.

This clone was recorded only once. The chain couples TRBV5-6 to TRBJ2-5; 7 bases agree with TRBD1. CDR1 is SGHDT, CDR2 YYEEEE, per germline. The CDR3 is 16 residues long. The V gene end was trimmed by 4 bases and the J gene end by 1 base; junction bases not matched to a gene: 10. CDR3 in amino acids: CASSHTGQSIQETQYF. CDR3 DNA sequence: TGTGCCAGCAGCCACACGGGACAGAGCATCCAAGAGACCCAGTACTTC.

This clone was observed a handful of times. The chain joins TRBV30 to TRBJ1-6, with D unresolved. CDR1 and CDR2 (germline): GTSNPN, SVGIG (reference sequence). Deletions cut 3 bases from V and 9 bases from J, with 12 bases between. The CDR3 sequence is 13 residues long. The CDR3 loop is CAWSGSRGSPLHF. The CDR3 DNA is TGTGCCTGGAGCGGGTCTCGCGGTTCACCCCTCCACTTT. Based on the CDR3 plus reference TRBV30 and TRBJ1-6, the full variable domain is SQTIHQWPATLVQPVGSPLSLECTVEGTSNPNLYWYRQAAGRGLQLLFYSVGIGQISSEVPQNLSASRPQDRQFILSSKKLLLSDSGFYLCAWSGSRGSPLHFGNGTRLTVT.

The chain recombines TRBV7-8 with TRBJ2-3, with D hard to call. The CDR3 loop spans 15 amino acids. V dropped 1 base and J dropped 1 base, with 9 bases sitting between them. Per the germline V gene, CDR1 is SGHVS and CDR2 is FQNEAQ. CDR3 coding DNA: TGTGCCAGCAGCTTAGACACCGGACGCACAGATACGCAGTATTTT. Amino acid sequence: CASSLDTGRTDTQYF.

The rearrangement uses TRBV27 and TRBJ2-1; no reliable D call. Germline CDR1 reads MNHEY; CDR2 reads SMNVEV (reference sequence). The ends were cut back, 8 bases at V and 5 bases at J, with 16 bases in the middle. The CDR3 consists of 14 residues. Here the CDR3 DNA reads TGTGCCAGCGCCTCGTTTGCCGCCGACAATGAGCAGTTCTTC. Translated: CASASFAADNEQFF.

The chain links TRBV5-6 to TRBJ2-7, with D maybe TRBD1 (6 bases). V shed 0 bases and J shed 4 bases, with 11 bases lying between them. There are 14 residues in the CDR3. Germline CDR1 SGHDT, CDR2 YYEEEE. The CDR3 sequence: CASSLVQGRYEQYF. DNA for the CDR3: TGTGCCAGCAGCTTGGTACAGGGCCGATACGAGCAGTACTTC.

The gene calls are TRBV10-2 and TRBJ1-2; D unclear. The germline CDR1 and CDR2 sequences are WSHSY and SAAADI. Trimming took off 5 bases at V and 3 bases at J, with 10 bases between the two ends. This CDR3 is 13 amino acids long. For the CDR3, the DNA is TGCGCCAGCAGTCGGCAGGCGGACTATGGCTACACCTTC. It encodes CASSRQADYGYTF.

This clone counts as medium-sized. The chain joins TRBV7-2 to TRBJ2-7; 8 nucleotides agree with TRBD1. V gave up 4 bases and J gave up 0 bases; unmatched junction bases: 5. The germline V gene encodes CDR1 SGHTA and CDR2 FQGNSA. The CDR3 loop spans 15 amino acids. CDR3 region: CASSYRTGSSYEQYF. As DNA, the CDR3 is TGTGCCAGCAGCTACCGGACAGGGAGCTCCTACGAGCAGTACTTC. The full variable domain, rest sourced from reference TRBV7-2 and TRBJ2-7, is GAGVSQSPSNKVTEKGKDVELRCDPISGHTALYWYRQSLGQGLEFLIYFQGNSAPDKSGLPSDRFSAERTGGSVSTLTIQRTQQEDSAVYLCASSYRTGSSYEQYFGPGTRLTVT.

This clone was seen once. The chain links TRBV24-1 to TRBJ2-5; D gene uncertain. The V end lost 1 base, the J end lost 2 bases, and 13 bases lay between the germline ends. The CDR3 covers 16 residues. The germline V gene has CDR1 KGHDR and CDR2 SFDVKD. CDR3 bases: TGTGCCACCAGTGATTTAGGCCACGAGATACAAGAGACCCAGTACTTC. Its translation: CATSDLGHEIQETQYF.

This chain's CDR3 is CASSWNIAGGTDTQYF. The CDR3 nucleotides are TGCGCCAGCAGCTGGAACATAGCGGGGGGGACAGATACGCAGTATTTT. The rearrangement links TRBV5-1 to TRBJ2-3; 11 positions match TRBD2. Germline CDR1 and CDR2: SGHRS and YFSETQ. V shed 3 bases and J 3 bases; nucleotides not matched to a gene: 6. This CDR3 region has 16 residues.

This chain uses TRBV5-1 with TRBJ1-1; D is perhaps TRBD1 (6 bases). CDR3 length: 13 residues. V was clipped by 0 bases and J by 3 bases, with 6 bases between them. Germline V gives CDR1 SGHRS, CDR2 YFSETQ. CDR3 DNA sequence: TGCGCCAGCAGCTTGGACAGGGACACTGAAGCTTTCTTT. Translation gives CASSLDRDTEAFF.

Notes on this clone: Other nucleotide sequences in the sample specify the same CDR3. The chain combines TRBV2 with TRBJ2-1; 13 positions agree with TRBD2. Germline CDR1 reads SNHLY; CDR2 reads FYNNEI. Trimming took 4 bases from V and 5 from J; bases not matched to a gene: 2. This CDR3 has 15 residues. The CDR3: CASSVGTSGNNEQFF. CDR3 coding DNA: TGTGCCAGCAGTGTTGGGACTAGCGGGAACAATGAGCAGTTCTTC.

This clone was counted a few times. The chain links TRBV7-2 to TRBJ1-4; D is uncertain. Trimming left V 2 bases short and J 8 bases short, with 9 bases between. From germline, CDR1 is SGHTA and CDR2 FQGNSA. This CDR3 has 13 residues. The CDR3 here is CASSLLPREKLFF. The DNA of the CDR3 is TGTGCCAGCAGCTTATTGCCTAGGGAAAAACTGTTTTTT.

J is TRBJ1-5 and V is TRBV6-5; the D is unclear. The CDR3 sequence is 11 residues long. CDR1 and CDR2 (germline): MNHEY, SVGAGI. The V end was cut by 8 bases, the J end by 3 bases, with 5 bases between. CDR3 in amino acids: CASSDNQPQHF. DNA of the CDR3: TGTGCCAGCTCTGACAATCAGCCCCAGCATTTT.